This T cell receptor beta chain derives from a study of T cell responses to AZD1222 COVID-19 vaccine (dated by TCRdb to the early 2020s). In the study overall: TCR sequencing was performed for about 240 trial participants, of whom about 200 were given two doses of AZD1222 and roughly 25 were given two doses of MenACWY control vaccine. Trial participants were enrolled by age into 18-55, 56-69 and 70-plus year subgroups, with about 150, 28 and 57 TCR-sequenced participants respectively.

Comment on this clone: The antigen it recognizes is unknown. There are no base qualities to consult, and no much larger clone falls within one base.

On the study overall, not on this receptor specifically: Most participants were white British and females outnumbered males, and the authors suggested that clonal diversity may have been underestimated. Reportedly, close to half of the unique spike-specific TCRs recognized epitopes lying outside the regions that are mutated in the B.1.351 and B.1.1.7 variants. After two AZD1222 doses, spike-specific TCR breadth and depth were significantly higher than at day 0 and than in MenACWY recipients. The 56-69-year group was small, and its depth increase did not reach significance, likely because of low power. The whole spike protein was spanned by vaccine-associated CD4 TCRs, and dominant responses were seen in regions 160-218 and 743-854. Only five or six AZD1222 recipients were SARS-CoV-2 seropositive at baseline, limiting conclusions about previously exposed vaccinees. No day 14 peak-response samples were available, so repertoires were characterized only after the peak T cell response.

The CDR3 covers 17 residues, taking in both the cysteine and the phenylalanine. CDR3 DNA is the only sequence kept; it has 51 bases, read in frame from the first base. The germline V gene supplies CDR1 MGHRA and CDR2 YSYEKL. V was cut back by 1 base and J by 0 bases, leaving a gap of 13 bases between them. The CDR3 regions of human TCRbeta chains were analyzed by immunosequencing. On the study's bioinformatics: Repertoire TCRs were checked for matches against a reference library of SARS-CoV-2-specific TCRs that had been generated using the MIRA antigen-specificity platform. Breadth meant the fraction of unique TCRs that were SARS-CoV-2-associated, whereas depth meant the fraction of total T cells that were SARS-CoV-2-associated. Each spike-specific TCR was assigned to its reactive spike region and to a CD4 or CD8 class using the MIRA data. Log10-transformed breadth and depth values were compared by one-way ANOVA with Sidak's multiple comparisons tests. As stored in TCRdb, this immuneACCESS dataset retains in-frame rearrangements with V and J assigned. A fraction of the clones does not appear; measured against another copy, unresolved V genes explain less than half of the discrepancy, and the remainder lacks a known reason. V, J and clone size were drawn from that table, and D and trimming were deduced from the DNA. The sample includes about 150,000 clones, with roughly 88% observed a single time. Of the sample, under 5.5% is held by the ten largest clones.

Sample time point, as interpreted from the label and publication: about 28 days (+/-7) after the second vaccine dose. In light of the paper, this sample's treatment or condition label describes: meningococcal conjugate vaccine given as trial control. Samples from vaccinated people were obtained from the UK trials COV001 and COV002, which included a single-blind randomized controlled phase 2/3 trial of AZD1222 (ChAdOx1 nCoV-19) in healthy adults. Trial participant PBMC samples were collected at day 0 and day 28 after the second dose for TCRbeta chain sequencing. The receptor was isolated from an adult who received the MenACWY meningococcal vaccine as a control. Rearrangement joined TRBV4-1 to TRBJ1-3, with no confidently assigned D gene. The sample in question was peripheral blood, obtained 28 days after the second dose of the MenACWY control vaccine. The DNA reads TGCGCCAGCAGCCAAGTACCTGGCGGTGGCTCTGGAAACACCATATATTTT. It translates to CASSQVPGGGSGNTIYF.